This T cell receptor beta chain comes out of a study of blood T cell repertoires in COVID-19. Repertoires were generated with immunoSEQ multiplex PCR, while TCRdb's copy carries only in-frame clones and drops some. The data show around 100,000 clones, under 80% seen once. The Seattle patients joined while their infection was active and were tracked longitudinally afterward. Sequenced: peripheral blood. This clonotype was obtained from a man between 65 and 80 years old with COVID-19, enrolled during active disease.

The CDR3 DNA reads as TGTGCCAGCAGCTTAGGAGTGGGGACTAGCATGTCCTACGAGCAGTACTTC. Translating it yields CASSLGVGTSMSYEQYF. This chain uses TRBV7-2 with TRBJ2-7, with TRBD2 matching 9 bases. Germline V CDR1 and CDR2: SGHTA, FQGNSA. V gave up 1 base and J gave up 1 base; unmatched junction bases: 8. The CDR3 runs to 17 residues.